These 10 T cell receptor beta chains were sequenced from one sample in a study of shared clonotypes between healthy human individuals. The table came from immunoSEQ multiplex PCR; TCRdb's copy has only in-frame clones and leaves some out. Of about 92,000 clones detected, 40% to 55% appear once; the ten largest clones hold about 15%. Sequenced material: PBMCs. Receptors originate from a woman in her thirties or forties in good health. Some clones in this sample may be carry-over from other donors' samples.

The J gene is TRBJ2-5, the V gene TRBV9; D not resolved. The better agreement between TRBJ2-7 and the DNA end casts doubt on the J call. The germline V gene has CDR1 SGDLS and CDR2 YYNGEE. The CDR3 extends over 14 amino acids. In DNA form, the CDR3 reads TGTGCCAGCAGCCCTCGGTTCGAGGTTTACGAGCAGTACTTC. Protein sequence: CASSPRFEVYEQYF.

V is TRBV4-3 and J is TRBJ2-3; D uncertain. The V end lost 0 bases, the J end lost 1 base, and 8 bases lay between the germline ends. Germline V gene sequence: CDR1 LGHNA, CDR2 YSLEER. There are 15 residues in the CDR3. The CDR3 loop is CASSQDQQGTDTQYF. The CDR3, as DNA: TGCGCCAGCAGCCAAGACCAGCAGGGCACAGATACGCAGTATTTT.

J is TRBJ1-5 and V is TRBV4-3; TRBD1 matches at 8 bases. The CDR3 is 13 amino acids. Germline CDR1 and CDR2: LGHNA and YSLEER. With V trimmed by 8 bases and J by 9 bases, 9 bases remained unmatched. CDR3 DNA sequence: TGCGCCAGCCGACAGGGGCTTTTTGGGCCCCAGCATTTT. This encodes CASRQGLFGPQHF.

Comments on this clone: A read error may be the cause here, since a much bigger clone is one base away. Distinct nucleotide sequences in the sample also encode this CDR3. The chain is built from TRBV5-1 and TRBJ2-3; 13 nucleotides agree with TRBD2. Germline CDR1 and CDR2: SGHRS and YFSETQ. This CDR3 has 16 amino acids. The CDR3 nucleotides read TGCGCCAGCAGCCCCCCCGGGACTAGCGGGATGGATACGCAGTATTTC. Protein: CASSPPGTSGMDTQYF. Drawing the rest from reference TRBV5-1 and TRBJ2-3, the complete variable domain is KAGVTQTPRYLIKTRGQQVTLSCSPISGHRSVSWYQQTPGQGLQFLFEYFSETQRNKGNFPGRFSGRQFSNSRSEMNVSTLELGDSALYLCASSPPGTSGMDTQYFGPGTRLTVL.

This chain connects TRBV2 to TRBJ2-5, with a tentative D call TRBD1 (5 bases). TRBJ2-7 explains the end of the DNA better; the J call may be wrong. Germline values: CDR1 SNHLY, CDR2 FYNNEI. This CDR3 comprises 14 residues. The CDR3 nucleotides are TGTGCCAGCACCGAACAGGCGGCGCGATACGAGCAGTACTTC. Translated, it gives CASTEQAARYEQYF.

Sample share makes this clone medium-sized. CDR3 sequence: CAWSAQPRGGELFF. The CDR3 coding sequence is TGTGCCTGGAGTGCCCAGCCCCGGGGCGGGGAGCTGTTTTTT. This rearrangement joins TRBV30 to TRBJ2-2, with D maybe TRBD2 (5 bases). The CDR3 runs 14 residues. Germline assignment: CDR1 GTSNPN and CDR2 SVGIG (reference sequence). Deletions cut 1 base from V and 7 bases from J, with 13 bases between.

This clone appeared many times. The J gene is TRBJ2-7, the V gene TRBV14; 11 bases line up with TRBD2. The CDR3 runs 15 residues. CDR1 is SGHDN, CDR2 FVKESK, per germline. Losses at the gene ends were 4 bases for V and 9 bases for J; bases not matched to a gene: 11. The CDR3 DNA reads as TGTGCCAGCAGCCCAATACTAGCGGGAGTGGGAGGGCAGTACTTC. It is translated as CASSPILAGVGGQYF.

This clone was observed a few times. The gene calls are TRBV9 and TRBJ2-3, with a weak D call TRBD1 (6 bases). Per germline, CDR1 SGDLS and CDR2 YYNGEE. The length of the CDR3 is 15 residues. Trimming cost V 0 bases and J 2 bases, with 10 bases left between them. CDR3 sequence: CASSVVKGDTDTQYF. The CDR3 coding sequence is TGTGCCAGCAGCGTAGTAAAGGGGGACACAGATACGCAGTATTTT.

This clone was seen more than once but under ten times. The chain combines TRBV29-1 with TRBJ1-2; D not certain. The germline CDR1 and CDR2 sequences are SQVTM and ANQGSEA. This CDR3 is 13 amino acids long. The V gene lost 0 bases and the J gene lost 2 bases, with 7 bases spanning the gap. CDR3 residues: CSVEDGRNYGYTF. The CDR3 bases are TGCAGCGTTGAAGATGGCAGAAACTATGGCTACACCTTC.

This chain connects TRBV19 to TRBJ1-5, with D perhaps matching TRBD1 (6 bases). Germline loops: CDR1 LNHDA, CDR2 SQIVND (reference sequence). The CDR3 is made up of 15 amino acids. Trimming pared 6 bases from V and 1 base from J, leaving 13 bases between. CDR3 in DNA: TGTGCCAGTAGACAGGGAAGGGGAAGCAATCAGCCCCAGCATTTT. It translates to CASRQGRGSNQPQHF. Supplemented by reference TRBV19 and TRBJ1-5, the full variable domain reads DGGITQSPKYLFRKEGQNVTLSCEQNLNHDAMYWYRQDPGQGLRLIYYSQIVNDFQKGDIAEGYSVSREKKESFPLTVTSAQKNPTAFYLCASRQGRGSNQPQHFGDGTRLSIL.